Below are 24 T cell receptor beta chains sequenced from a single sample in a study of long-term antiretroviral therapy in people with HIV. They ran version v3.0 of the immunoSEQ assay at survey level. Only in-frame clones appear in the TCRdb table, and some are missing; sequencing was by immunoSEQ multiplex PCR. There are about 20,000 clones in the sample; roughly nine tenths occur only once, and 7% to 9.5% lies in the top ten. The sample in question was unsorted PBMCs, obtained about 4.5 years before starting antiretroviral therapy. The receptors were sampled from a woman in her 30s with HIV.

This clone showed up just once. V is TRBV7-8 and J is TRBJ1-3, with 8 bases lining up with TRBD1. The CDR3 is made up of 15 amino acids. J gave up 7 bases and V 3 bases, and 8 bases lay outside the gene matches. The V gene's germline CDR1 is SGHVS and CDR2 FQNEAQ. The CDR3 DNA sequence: TGTGCCAGCAGCTTGGCAGACAGGGGAGGCAACACCATATATTTT. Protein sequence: CASSLADRGGNTIYF.

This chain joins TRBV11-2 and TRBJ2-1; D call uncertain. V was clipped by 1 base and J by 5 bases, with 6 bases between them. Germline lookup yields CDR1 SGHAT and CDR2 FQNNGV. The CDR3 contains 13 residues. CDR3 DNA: TGTGCCAGCAGCTTAGGCATCAACAATGAGCAGTTCTTC. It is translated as CASSLGINNEQFF.

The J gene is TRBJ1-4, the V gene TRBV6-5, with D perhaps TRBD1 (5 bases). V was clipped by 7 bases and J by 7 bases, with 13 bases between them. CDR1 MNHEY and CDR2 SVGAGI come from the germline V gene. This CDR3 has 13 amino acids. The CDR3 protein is CASTTEGTEKLFF. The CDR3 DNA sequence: TGTGCCAGCACGACAGAGGGGACTGAAAAACTGTTTTTT.

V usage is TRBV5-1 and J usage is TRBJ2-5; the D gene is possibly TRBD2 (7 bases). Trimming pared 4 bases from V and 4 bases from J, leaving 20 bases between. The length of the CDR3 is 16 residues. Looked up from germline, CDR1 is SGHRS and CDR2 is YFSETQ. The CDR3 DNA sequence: TGCGCCAGCAGCCCGGCGGGGGACACCAAAGGAGAGACCCAGTACTTC. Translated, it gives CASSPAGDTKGETQYF.

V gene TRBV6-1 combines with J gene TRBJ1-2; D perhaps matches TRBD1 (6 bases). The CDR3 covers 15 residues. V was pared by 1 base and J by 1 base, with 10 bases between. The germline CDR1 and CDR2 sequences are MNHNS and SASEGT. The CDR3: CASSEEPGVNYGYTF. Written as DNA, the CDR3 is TGTGCCAGCAGTGAAGAACCAGGGGTTAACTATGGCTACACCTTC.

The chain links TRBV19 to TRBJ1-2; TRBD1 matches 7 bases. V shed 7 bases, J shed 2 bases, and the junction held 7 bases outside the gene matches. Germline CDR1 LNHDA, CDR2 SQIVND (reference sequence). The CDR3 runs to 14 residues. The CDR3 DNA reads TGTGCCAGTATGACTTGGGACAGAAACTATGGCTACACCTTC. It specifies CASMTWDRNYGYTF.

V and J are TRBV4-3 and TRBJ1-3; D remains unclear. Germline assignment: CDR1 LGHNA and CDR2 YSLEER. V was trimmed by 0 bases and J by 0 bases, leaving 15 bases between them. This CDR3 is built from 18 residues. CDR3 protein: CASSQETAGSGSGNTIYF. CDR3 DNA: TGCGCCAGCAGCCAAGAAACTGCTGGATCGGGCTCTGGAAACACCATATATTTT.

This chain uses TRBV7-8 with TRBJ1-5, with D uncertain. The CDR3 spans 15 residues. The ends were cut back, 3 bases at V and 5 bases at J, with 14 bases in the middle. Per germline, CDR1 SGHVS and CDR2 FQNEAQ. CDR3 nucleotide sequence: TGTGCCAGCAGCTTTAGGGCCCCAGGAGATCAGCCCCAGCATTTT. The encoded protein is CASSFRAPGDQPQHF.

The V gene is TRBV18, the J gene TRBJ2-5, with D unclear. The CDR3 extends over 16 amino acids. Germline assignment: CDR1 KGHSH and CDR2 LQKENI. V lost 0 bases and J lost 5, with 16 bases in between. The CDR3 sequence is CASSPPYGKGRETQYF. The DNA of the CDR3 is TGTGCCAGCTCACCACCGTATGGGAAAGGACGGGAGACCCAGTACTTC.

CDR3: CASSLAGLQEGGYTF. The DNA for the CDR3 is TGTGCCAGCAGCTTAGCAGGGCTCCAAGAGGGTGGCTACACCTTC. This chain uses TRBV7-2 with TRBJ1-2; D remains ambiguous. The germline CDR1 and CDR2 sequences are SGHTA and FQGNSA. CDR3 size: 15 residues. V was cut by 0 bases and J by 7 bases, with 15 bases left in between.

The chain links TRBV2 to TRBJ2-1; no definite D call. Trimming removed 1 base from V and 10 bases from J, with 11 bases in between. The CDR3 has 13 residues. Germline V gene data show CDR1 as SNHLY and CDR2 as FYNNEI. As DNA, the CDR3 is TGTGCCAGCAGTGAAGAAAATTTGGGGGAGCAGTTCTTC. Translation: CASSEENLGEQFF.

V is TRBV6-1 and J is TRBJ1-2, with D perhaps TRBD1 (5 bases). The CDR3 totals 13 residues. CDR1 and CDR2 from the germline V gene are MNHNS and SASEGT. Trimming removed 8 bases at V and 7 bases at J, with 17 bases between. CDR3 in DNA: TGTGCCAGCTCCCTGGGGACCCCCAGTGGCTACACCTTC. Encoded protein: CASSLGTPSGYTF.

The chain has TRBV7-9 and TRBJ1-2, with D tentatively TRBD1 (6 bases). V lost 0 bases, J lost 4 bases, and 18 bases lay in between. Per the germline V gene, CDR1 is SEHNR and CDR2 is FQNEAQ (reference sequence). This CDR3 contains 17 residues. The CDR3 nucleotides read TGTGCCAGCAGCTTAGCGCTGGGGGGCGAAGGACGCTATGGCTACACCTTC. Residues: CASSLALGGEGRYGYTF.

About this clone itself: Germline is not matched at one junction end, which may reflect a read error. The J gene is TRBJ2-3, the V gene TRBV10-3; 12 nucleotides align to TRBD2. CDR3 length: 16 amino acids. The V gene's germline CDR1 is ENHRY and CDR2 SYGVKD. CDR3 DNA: TGTGCCATCAGGGAGTCTAGCGGGGGGGCAACAGATACGCAGTATTTT. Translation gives CAIRESSGGATDTQYF.

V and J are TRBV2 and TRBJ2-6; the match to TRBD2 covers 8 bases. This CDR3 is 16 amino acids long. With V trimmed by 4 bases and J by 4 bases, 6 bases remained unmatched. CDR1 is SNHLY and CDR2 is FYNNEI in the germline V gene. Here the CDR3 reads CASSGPGGYGANVLTF. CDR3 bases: TGTGCCAGCAGTGGCCCGGGGGGGTACGGGGCCAACGTCCTGACTTTC.

The CDR3 is CASRSLGDRGRELGYTF. The CDR3 region has the DNA TGTGCCAGCAGATCACTTGGGGACAGGGGGCGGGAATTAGGCTACACCTTC. V gene TRBV27 combines with J gene TRBJ1-2; 12 bases line up with TRBD1. With V trimmed by 6 bases and J by 8 bases, 16 bases remained unmatched. The CDR3 length is 17 residues. The germline V gene has CDR1 MNHEY and CDR2 SMNVEV (reference sequence).

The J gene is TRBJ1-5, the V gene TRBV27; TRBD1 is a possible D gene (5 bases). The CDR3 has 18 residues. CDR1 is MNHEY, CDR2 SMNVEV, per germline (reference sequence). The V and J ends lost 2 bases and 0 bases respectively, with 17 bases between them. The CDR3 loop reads CASSLRGFDSYSNQPQHF. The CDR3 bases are TGTGCCAGCAGTTTAAGGGGATTTGACAGTTATAGCAATCAGCCCCAGCATTTT.

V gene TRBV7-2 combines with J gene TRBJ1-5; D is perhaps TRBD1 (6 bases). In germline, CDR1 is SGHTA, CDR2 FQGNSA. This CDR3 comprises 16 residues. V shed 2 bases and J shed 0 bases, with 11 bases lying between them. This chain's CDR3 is CASSLQGGYSNQPQHF. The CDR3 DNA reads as TGTGCCAGCAGCTTACAAGGGGGTTATAGCAATCAGCCCCAGCATTTT.

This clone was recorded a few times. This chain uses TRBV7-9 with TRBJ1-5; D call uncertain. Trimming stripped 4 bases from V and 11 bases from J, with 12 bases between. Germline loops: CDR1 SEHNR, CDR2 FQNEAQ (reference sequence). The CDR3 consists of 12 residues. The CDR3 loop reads CASSSETGAQHF. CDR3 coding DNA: TGTGCCAGCAGCTCCGAGACTGGGGCCCAGCATTTT.

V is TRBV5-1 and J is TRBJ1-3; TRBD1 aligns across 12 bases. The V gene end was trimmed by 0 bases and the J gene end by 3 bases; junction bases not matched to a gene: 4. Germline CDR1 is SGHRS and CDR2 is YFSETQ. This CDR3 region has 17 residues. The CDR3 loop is CASSLEGTGGLGNTIYF. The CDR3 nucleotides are TGCGCCAGCAGCTTGGAAGGGACAGGGGGCCTTGGAAACACCATATATTTT.

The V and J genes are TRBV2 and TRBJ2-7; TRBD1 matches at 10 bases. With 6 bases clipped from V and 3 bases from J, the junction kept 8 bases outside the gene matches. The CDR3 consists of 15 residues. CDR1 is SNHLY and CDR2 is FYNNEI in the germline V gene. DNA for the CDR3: TGTGCCAGCAGGGCTCCGGGACAGGGGTACTACGAGCAGTACTTC. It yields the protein CASRAPGQGYYEQYF.

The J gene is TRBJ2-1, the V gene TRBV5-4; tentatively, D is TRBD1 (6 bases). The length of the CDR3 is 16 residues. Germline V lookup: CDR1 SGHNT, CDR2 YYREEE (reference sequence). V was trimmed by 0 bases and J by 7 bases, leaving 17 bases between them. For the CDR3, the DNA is TGTGCCAGCAGCTTGGAGTCCAGGGGCACTGGGAATGAGCAGTTCTTC. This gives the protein CASSLESRGTGNEQFF.

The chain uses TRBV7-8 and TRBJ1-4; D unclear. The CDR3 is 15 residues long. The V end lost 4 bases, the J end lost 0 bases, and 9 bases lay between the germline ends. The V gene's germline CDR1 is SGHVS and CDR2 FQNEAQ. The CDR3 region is CASSYQQTTNEKLFF. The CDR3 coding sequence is TGTGCCAGCAGCTATCAACAGACAACTAATGAAAAACTGTTTTTT. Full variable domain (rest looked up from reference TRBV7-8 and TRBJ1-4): GAGVSQSPRYKVAKRGQDVALRCDPISGHVSLFWYQQALGQGPEFLTYFQNEAQLDKSGLPSDRFFAERPEGSVSTLKIQRTQQEDSAVYLCASSYQQTTNEKLFFGSGTQLSVL.

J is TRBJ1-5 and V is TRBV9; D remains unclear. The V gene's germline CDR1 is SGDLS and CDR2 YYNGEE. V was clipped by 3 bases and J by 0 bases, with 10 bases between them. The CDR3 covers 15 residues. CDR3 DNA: TGTGCCAGCAGCGCCACGGACTATAGCAATCAGCCCCAGCATTTT. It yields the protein CASSATDYSNQPQHF.